Detailed here is one T cell receptor (beta chain). The CDR3 covers 15 residues. Germline V gene lookup returns CDR1 SNHLY and CDR2 FYNNEI. Trimming pared 0 bases from V and 4 bases from J, leaving 12 bases between. The table came from immunoSEQ multiplex PCR; TCRdb's copy has only in-frame clones and leaves some out. The sample contains roughly 32,000 clones, about 85% of which appear only once. The data originate from a study of control samples from healthy donors and cancer patients. The receptor was isolated from a woman aged 40 to 55 with lung cancer. The chain carries TRBV2 and TRBJ1-1; D is undetermined. The sequencing sample was made of PBMCs. CDR3 sequence: CASSEALGASTEAFF. The CDR3 DNA is TGTGCCAGCAGTGAAGCGCTAGGAGCAAGCACTGAAGCTTTCTTT.